Below are 20 T cell receptor beta chains sequenced from a single sample in a study of response to subunit inactivated influenza vaccine (dated by TCRdb to 2017 to 2018). The library was produced with RT-PCR. TCRdb lists the instrument as Illumina HiSeq 2500. The raw public data were reprocessed by TCRdb itself: fastp quality trimming at Q25, MiXCR clonotype calling, in-frame beta chains only. Each CDR3 protein gets just one entry, which takes the most common genes and DNA from the rows behind it. The sample table lists roughly 650,000 distinct CDR3 sequences, 15% to 17% of them with a count of one. 11% of the sample goes to the ten largest clones. The sequencing used PBMCs from blood, collected 12 days after vaccination. All receptors derive from a man aged 50-60 years who received an inactivated influenza vaccine. Donor details come from another sample of the same person, matched by shared clones.

This clonotype was seen a handful of times. The genes are TRBV10-3 and TRBJ2-7, with D maybe TRBD1 (5 bases). The CDR3 sequence is 11 residues long. The ends were cut back, 8 bases at V and 3 bases at J, with 8 bases in the middle. From germline, CDR1 is ENHRY and CDR2 SYGVKD. In DNA form, the CDR3 reads TGTGCCATCGCAACAGGCTACGAGCAGTACTTC. Protein sequence: CAIATGYEQYF.

The chain combines TRBV10-3 with TRBJ2-3; D is possibly TRBD1 (7 bases). V was shortened by 6 bases and J by 5 bases, with 15 bases between the two germline ends. This CDR3 comprises 14 residues. Germline V lookup: CDR1 ENHRY, CDR2 SYGVKD. The CDR3 bases are TGTGCCATCAGCAGGGGGGCCCGGGAAGATACGCAGTATTTT. Residues: CAISRGAREDTQYF.

The chain uses TRBV5-1 and TRBJ2-5, with a tentative D call TRBD2 (6 bases). The CDR3 runs to 14 residues. V was cut by 4 bases and J by 5 bases, with 15 bases left in between. Germline CDR1 is SGHRS and CDR2 is YFSETQ. The CDR3 reads CASSTGTPGETQYF. CDR3 sequence (DNA): TGCGCCAGCAGCACCGGGACTCCTGGGGAGACCCAGTACTTC.

The rearrangement uses TRBV28 and TRBJ1-6, with no clear D. V gave up 5 bases and J gave up 8 bases, with 10 bases separating them. In germline, CDR1 is MDHEN, CDR2 SYDVKM. The length of the CDR3 is 13 residues. The CDR3 loop reads CASSLDWDSPLHF. CDR3 nucleotides: TGTGCCAGCAGTCTGGACTGGGATTCACCCCTCCACTTT.

This chain's CDR3 is CASSAYSSYEQYF. For the CDR3, the DNA is TGCGCCAGCAGCGCCTACAGCTCCTACGAGCAGTACTTC. J is TRBJ2-7 and V is TRBV5-1; D is uncertain. The V gene lost 4 bases and the J gene lost 0 bases, with 8 bases spanning the gap. The CDR3 sequence is 13 residues long. Germline V gene data show CDR1 as SGHRS and CDR2 as YFSETQ.

This clonotype was seen more than once but under ten times. The CDR3 is CASSPASDRPEQFF. The CDR3, as DNA: TGTGCCAGCAGCCCAGCCTCAGACAGGCCGGAGCAGTTCTTC. V usage is TRBV7-9 and J usage is TRBJ2-1, with D maybe TRBD1 (6 bases). Germline CDR1 and CDR2: SEHNR and FQNEAQ (reference sequence). Trimming removed 5 bases from V and 10 bases from J, with 18 bases in between. The CDR3 contains 14 residues.

The J gene is TRBJ2-2, the V gene TRBV20-1, with 11 nucleotides matching TRBD2. CDR3 length: 17 amino acids. Germline assignment: CDR1 DFQATT and CDR2 SNEGSKA (reference sequence). V dropped 0 bases and J dropped 4; count of bases not matched to a gene: 7. CDR3 protein: CSARDKGTSGATGELFF. DNA for the CDR3: TGCAGTGCTAGAGATAAGGGGACTAGCGGAGCCACCGGGGAGCTGTTTTTT.

This clonotype was seen more than once but under ten times. The rearrangement joins TRBV5-1 to TRBJ2-1; 8 bases are a match to TRBD2. The germline CDR1 and CDR2 sequences are SGHRS and YFSETQ. Trimming took 6 bases from V and 7 from J; bases not matched to a gene: 9. CDR3 length equals 14 residues. CDR3 residues: CASKVAGGWNEQFF. The CDR3 bases are TGCGCCAGCAAGGTTGCGGGGGGCTGGAATGAGCAGTTCTTC.

This clonotype occurred many times. The rearrangement links TRBV11-2 to TRBJ2-7; D is uncertain. Germline loops: CDR1 SGHAT, CDR2 FQNNGV. The CDR3 is 12 residues long. V lost 4 bases and J lost 0, with 4 bases in between. The DNA of the CDR3 is TGTGCCAGCAGCTCCGTCTCCTACGAGCAGTACTTC. Translated, it gives CASSSVSYEQYF.

The chain combines TRBV28 with TRBJ2-4; 7 positions match TRBD1. With V trimmed by 9 bases and J by 2 bases, 4 bases remained unmatched. CDR1 and CDR2 from the germline V gene are MDHEN and SYDVKM. The length of the CDR3 is 13 residues. CDR3 DNA sequence: TGTGCCAGTCTACAGGGGTCCAAAAACATTCAGTACTTC. Its protein is CASLQGSKNIQYF.

This clonotype has a handful of counts. Here the CDR3 reads CSVEDHSSGINEQFF. DNA for the CDR3: TGCAGCGTTGAAGACCACAGCTCGGGCATTAATGAGCAGTTCTTC. The chain is built from TRBV29-1 and TRBJ2-1; D not certain. The length of the CDR3 is 15 residues. CDR1 and CDR2 from the germline V gene are SQVTM and ANQGSEA. Trimming pared 0 bases from V and 7 bases from J, leaving 16 bases between.

The V and J genes are TRBV2 and TRBJ1-1, with TRBD1 identical over 10 bases. Germline loops: CDR1 SNHLY, CDR2 FYNNEI. This CDR3 contains 14 residues. Trimming at V came to 6 bases and at J to 7 bases, leaving 8 bases not matched to a gene. The CDR3 region has the DNA TGTGCCAGCAGAAGACAGGGGGCGCGGGGTGAAGCTTTCTTT. It yields the protein CASRRQGARGEAFF.

The gene calls are TRBV2 and TRBJ1-5; the match to TRBD1 covers 7 bases. After removal of 7 bases from V and 8 bases from J, the junction contained 5 bases not matched to a gene. The CDR3 consists of 12 residues. Looked up from germline, CDR1 is SNHLY and CDR2 is FYNNEI. CDR3 amino acids: CASKTGDKPQHF. CDR3 in DNA: TGTGCCAGCAAAACAGGGGACAAGCCCCAGCATTTT.

A remark on this clonotype: At one boundary the junction diverges from the germline segment, which might be a read error. The rearrangement links TRBV29-1 to TRBJ2-2; D gene uncertain. There are 11 residues in the CDR3. Germline-derived CDR1 and CDR2 are SQVTM and ANQGSEA. CDR3: CCVEVAGELFF. CDR3 nucleotides: TGCTGCGTTGAAGTGGCCGGGGAGCTGTTTTTT.

This clonotype was seen a handful of times. J is TRBJ2-5 and V is TRBV6-2 or TRBV6-3; 11 nucleotides agree with TRBD1. V dropped 5 bases and J dropped 0; count of bases not matched to a gene: 5. This CDR3 has 16 amino acids. Germline CDR1 and CDR2: MNHEY and SVGEGT. The chain's CDR3 is CASSDRDRGDQETQYF. The DNA for the CDR3 is TGTGCCAGCAGTGACCGGGACAGGGGGGACCAAGAGACCCAGTACTTC.

This clonotype occurred a few times. V usage is TRBV4-3 and J usage is TRBJ2-7; D uncertain. V lost 0 bases and J 0 bases, leaving 9 bases between the germline ends. This CDR3 is 15 amino acids long. The V gene's germline CDR1 is LGHNA and CDR2 YSLEER. The CDR3 reads CASSQEGTSSYEQYF. The CDR3 DNA follows: TGCGCCAGCAGCCAAGAGGGTACGAGCTCCTACGAGCAGTACTTC.

This clonotype has just a few counts. The chain combines TRBV30 with TRBJ2-1, with 12 bases lining up with TRBD1. Looked up from germline, CDR1 is GTSNPN and CDR2 is SVGIG (reference sequence). Trimming cost V 2 bases and J 7 bases; bases outside gene matches: 6. The CDR3 loop spans 15 amino acids. In nucleotides, the CDR3 is TGTGCCTGGAGTCAGGGACAGGGGGCGGTAAATGAGCAGTTCTTC. Its translation: CAWSQGQGAVNEQFF. The variable domain in full, completed from reference TRBV30 and TRBJ2-1, reads SQTIHQWPATLVQPVGSPLSLECTVEGTSNPNLYWYRQAAGRGLQLLFYSVGIGQISSEVPQNLSASRPQDRQFILSSKKLLLSDSGFYLCAWSQGQGAVNEQFFGPGTRLTVL.

This clonotype was detected only a few times. V gene TRBV6-5 combines with J gene TRBJ2-2; 7 positions match TRBD1. The J segment lost 5 bases and the V segment lost 0 bases, leaving 3 bases of the junction unmatched. Germline V gene data show CDR1 as MNHEY and CDR2 as SVGAGI. This CDR3 has 15 residues. For the CDR3, the DNA is TGTGCCAGCAGTTACTCAGGCAGGGGGACCGGGGAGCTGTTTTTT. Translated: CASSYSGRGTGELFF.

This clonotype was counted between two and nine times. The gene calls are TRBV6-5 and TRBJ1-5; D is uncertain. Trimming cost V 2 bases and J 0 bases, with 8 bases left between them. The CDR3 covers 15 residues. CDR1 and CDR2 (germline): MNHEY, SVGAGI. The DNA for the CDR3 is TGTGCCAGCAGTTACAACGGGAATAGCAATCAGCCCCAGCATTTT. It yields the protein CASSYNGNSNQPQHF.

This clonotype was found a few times. The chain couples TRBV2 to TRBJ2-7, with D unresolved. The CDR3 sequence is 12 residues long. Trimming cost V 5 bases and J 2 bases, with 7 bases left between them. In germline, CDR1 is SNHLY, CDR2 FYNNEI. CDR3: CASSRSAYEQYF. DNA for the CDR3: TGTGCCAGCAGTCGAAGCGCCTACGAGCAGTACTTC.